This T cell receptor beta chain was documented in a study of cytomegalovirus exposure and HLA in healthy donors. General study points: Later work associated over 15,000 TCR beta sequences with HLA alleles at 0.05 false discovery rate. Earlier analysis yielded a pattern in which most TCR beta V segments were productive about 87% or about 30% of the time. Overall, approximately 150 TCR beta chains were annotated as cytomegalovirus-associated.

Germline V gene sequence: CDR1 ENHRY, CDR2 SYGVKD. The CDR3 sequence is 15 residues long. The junction had 6 bases not matched to a gene; V was cut back by 4 bases and J by 5 bases. The primer mix had 60 Vbeta and 13 Jbeta primers. Using immunoSEQ multiplex PCR, the repertoire was profiled, and TCRdb retains in-frame clones only, with some absent. Of about 210,000 clones in the sample, about 79% were seen once. With regard to this clone: The antigen is not known.

The specimen sequenced was PBMCs. This sequence originates from a male donor in good health and CMV-seronegative. J is TRBJ2-1 and V is TRBV10-3; 9 bases agree with TRBD2. CDR3 coding DNA: TGTGCCATCAGTGCAGCGGGGGGCATAAACAATGAGCAGTTCTTC. It encodes CAISAAGGINNEQFF.